The clone carrying this TCR beta chain was seen a few times. The antigen remains undetermined. Trimming pared 10 bases from V and 2 bases from J, leaving 20 bases between. The CDR3 runs 15 residues. The germline V gene has CDR1 ENHRY and CDR2 SYGVKD. The data were taken from a study of response to subunit inactivated influenza vaccine. One entry per CDR3 protein, called by TCRdb with MiXCR from the RT-PCR reads. This sample has 650,000 to 800,000 distinct CDR3 sequences, with about 14% found just once. Findings of the study overall: A suggestion made by the authors is that each seasonal influenza vaccination recruits few new T cells.

The sample was PBMCs from blood, taken 14 days before vaccination. J is TRBJ2-5 and V is TRBV10-3; maybe TRBD2 (6 bases). The receptor's source is a man in his fifties who received an inactivated influenza vaccine. For the CDR3, the DNA is TGTGCCACCGAGGACCCCCGGGACTTGCAAGAGACCCAGTACTTC. Residues: CATEDPRDLQETQYF.